One T cell receptor beta chain is described in this entry. Since a far larger clone is one base different, this is likely a read error. The sample is drawn from a study of prognosis after radiotherapy for stage I lung cancer. The CDR3 is 14 amino acids. Looked up from germline, CDR1 is MNHGY and CDR2 is SVAAGI. Amplification of TCR beta CDR3 from genomic DNA used two-round multiplex PCR. With primers specific to each TRBV and TRBJ gene, the first-round PCR was performed. TCRdb processed the multiplex PCR reads anew with MiXCR; each CDR3 protein has one entry. The sample lists tens of thousands of distinct CDR3 sequences, about 35% occurring once.

The rearrangement uses TRBV6-9 and TRBJ2-7, with D hard to call. Source: PBMCs, taken before or after stereotactic body radiation therapy (not recorded which). The receptor comes from a donor over 45 with non-small cell lung cancer. CDR3 nucleotide sequence: TGTGGCAGCAGTTCCCTCTTTGGAGTCAGTGAGCAGTACTTC. It translates to CGSSSLFGVSEQYF.